One TCR beta chain is described in this entry. Its antigen is unknown. No base quality information exists; no much larger clone differs at one position. CD3+CD8+ T cells were sorted from fresh PBMCs before TCR sequencing. The data stem from a study of immunodeficiency (dated by TCRdb to the late 2010s). In the study overall: Repertoire analysis was done to look for VDJ recombination defects and oligoclonality.

The full study reports these points: Relative to control CD8+ T cells, CD8+ T cells from patients had restricted TRB V-J pairing and a lower productive entropy. Severe oligoclonality, judged by top-100 and total clonotype frequencies, was seen in patient CD8+ but not CD4+ T cells. Entropy comparisons showed n=3 (open circles) for patients versus healthy controls; a thymic development effect was only suggested as possible.

V is pruned by 10 bases and J by 7 bases, leaving 8 bases of the junction without a gene match. The CDR3 runs 12 residues from the cysteine to the phenylalanine. The sequence is cut down to CDR3 DNA, 36 bases in frame from base 1. The germline V gene gives CDR1 as MDHEN and CDR2 as SYDVKM. Genomic DNA was extracted with the QIAamp DNA Blood Mini Kit and sent for immunoSEQ repertoire analysis. CDR3 regions were amplified by multiplex PCR from a standard quantity of genomic DNA template. PCR products were sequenced on an Illumina platform. From the authors' description of their analysis: Sequences were aligned to a reference, with V, D and J gene definitions taken from IMGT. To get rid of PCR and sequencing errors, closely related sequences were merged using a nearest-neighbor clustering algorithm. V, D and J usage in productive unique and total sequences was analyzed using ImmunoSEQ Analyzer tools and R version 3.6.1. TCRdb took this table from immuneACCESS and kept in-frame rearrangements with V and J called. Such tables lack part of the clones; where checked against another copy, unresolved V genes explain under half of the gap, and the rest is unexplained. D and trimming were read from the DNA, whereas the V and J calls and clone size are those reported in that table. The sample table shows approximately 3,300 clones, and around 91% are seen once. Together, the top ten hold around 12% of the sample.

This sequence uses TRBV28 and TRBJ2-7, with 9 bases matching TRBD1. This clonotype was sampled from a human donor in good health. Material: CD8+ T cells from blood. The CDR3 reads as follows: CATQDRGGEQYF. The sequenced DNA: TGTGCCACACAGGACAGGGGCGGGGAGCAGTACTTC.